This TCR beta chain comes out of a study of T cell repertoires in cytomegalovirus infection. At the level of the study: The authors relied on CMV epitopes, both recently identified HLA-C-restricted and well-studied HLA-B-restricted. Carrying CMV and the relevant HLA type showed in public TCR beta signatures.

As for this clonotype: Its antigen is still unknown.

The CDR3 loop spans 16 amino acids. V was pared by 3 bases and J by 2 bases, with 17 bases between. Germline CDR1 ENHRY, CDR2 SYGVKD. TCRdb used MiXCR to reprocess the reads, holding one entry per CDR3 protein. The sample lists hundreds of thousands of distinct CDR3 sequences; approximately 32% were seen once. General observations from the study: Accumulated public TCR beta family frequency recognized individuals carrying CMV together with the relevant HLA. CMV-specific TCR beta clonotypes restricted by HLA-C dominated the ex vivo response.

The source material was cultured CD8+ T cells from PBMCs, sampled from culture after CMV antigen stimulation. The receptor was derived from a human donor in good health (CMV status not recorded). Some clones in this sample may be carry-over from other donors' samples. The chain uses TRBV10-3 and TRBJ2-7; D may be TRBD1 (6 bases). CDR3 residues: CAISDPTGLTTYEQYF. The CDR3, as DNA: TGTGCCATCAGTGACCCGACAGGCCTTACTACCTACGAGCAGTACTTC.